This T cell receptor beta chain was recorded in a study of beta chain features in type 1 diabetes (dated by TCRdb to the late 2010s). With regard to the full study: Mean age, gender distribution, total cell number and subset yield did not differ between patients and healthy donors. A total of just under 110,000,000 sorted cells were examined across all samples, and RNA yield correlated strongly with the number of cells per subset. The study compared the TCRB repertoires of sorted circulating CD4+ T cell subsets in recently diagnosed type 1 diabetes patients with those in matched healthy donors. Regulatory and stem cell-like memory subsets were obtained from only 8 patients and about 8 healthy donors, while naive and central memory subsets were obtained from all 28 donors.

The entire isolated RNA was reverse transcribed using the High Capacity cDNA Reverse Transcription Kit, and thus expressed TCRB transcripts were sequenced. Deep immunoSEQ sequencing was performed on naive, central memory and regulatory T cell samples, with an average of roughly 3.6 million total reads per sample. Sorted cells were lysed in RLT buffer, and RNA was extracted using DNase-treated RNeasy Micro or Mini kits according to cell number. To prevent cross-contamination, each cell subset was processed individually, whereas patient and healthy donor samples were processed jointly. The immunoSEQ multiplex PCR was used to amplify TCRB sequences from cDNA, generating 87-bp fragments that spanned the CDR3 region. Sequencing of the amplicons was performed on the Illumina HiSeq platform. Turning to the authors' computational methods: Synthetic template baselines were used to correct PCR bias computationally, reads within Hamming distance 2 were collapsed, and singletons that could not be merged were discarded. By aligning reads against IMGT, V, D and J genes, CDR3 length, and insertions or deletions at six rearrangement sites were assigned. Clonotype counts were normalized to sorted cell number within each subset before computing true diversity and Gini coefficients with the tcR R package. Repertoire sharing was quantified using the overlap coefficient calculated on TCRB nucleotide sequences. What TCRdb holds here is the immuneACCESS table cut down to in-frame rearrangements. Part of the clones is not present; checked against another copy, under half of the missing clones reflect an unresolved V gene, and the others are unexplained. V, J and clone size reflect that table, while D and trimming were determined from the DNA. The sample has about 150,000 clones on record, approximately 9.1% of them singletons. 0.7% of the sample lies in the top ten.

A single peripheral blood draw of approximately 110 mL on average was collected from each donor into heparinised tubes. A BD FACSAria II and a panel including CD45RO, CCR7, CD25, CD127, CD95 and CD27 were used to sort naive, central memory, regulatory and stem cell-like memory CD4+ T cells. A purity above 98% was achieved for all sorted populations. PBMCs were isolated immediately by Lymphoprep density gradient centrifugation and stained directly without culture. To minimize batch effects, samples were stained and sorted in pairs, one healthy donor with one patient per experiment. Study-wide conclusions, independent of this receptor: Only small numbers of individuals were included in the HLA sub-analyses, which left unresolved whether HLA type had any influence on TCRB rearrangement. Naive, central memory and regulatory TCRB repertoires appeared to be more alike among patients than among healthy donors. Because cDNA rather than genomic DNA was sequenced, highly expressing activated cells could have been over-represented, although no difference in activation and CD3 levels was found between groups. Fewer insertions and more nucleotide deletions at VDJ recombination sites were observed in patients with type 1 diabetes, implying thymic rearrangement abnormalities. Shorter templates might have been favored by PCR, but patient and control samples were amplified and corrected together, so both groups would have been affected equally by any skew. Type 1 diabetes patients showed a moderate but significant shortening of TCRB CDR3 length in all four CD4+ subsets.

V loses 9 bases of germline sequence and J loses 11 bases, and the interval between the two ends is 11 bases. Its CDR3 holds 11 amino acids, cysteine through phenylalanine. The CDR3 DNA has 33 bases and is translated from base 1. From a lookup of the germline V gene, CDR1 and CDR2 are MDHEN and SYDVKM. This clone was counted many times. Its antigen has not been determined. No qualities accompany the bases; no much larger clone lies one base away. Sequencing was carried out using central memory CD4+ T cells from blood. This sequence uses TRBV28 and TRBJ2-6; the best D guess is TRBD2, with 5 bases matching. The clonotype originates from a woman in her 30s with type 1 diabetes. The CDR3 protein: CASLAGDVLTF. The DNA sequence is TGTGCCAGTCTGGCCGGGGACGTCCTGACTTTC.